This TCR beta chain is from a study of T cell repertoires in cytomegalovirus infection. Study in general: Recently identified HLA-C-restricted CMV epitopes and well-studied HLA-B-restricted CMV epitopes were used by the study. Both a matching HLA type and CMV infection were indicated by public TCR beta signatures.

Concerning this clonotype: Antigen specificity is unknown.

This CDR3 has 16 residues. Trimming stripped 6 bases from V and 6 bases from J, with 20 bases between. Looked up from germline, CDR1 is MNHGY and CDR2 is SAAAGT. TCRdb reprocessed the reads with MiXCR, giving one entry per CDR3 protein. The sample includes approximately 76,000 distinct CDR3 sequences, 40% of them seen just once. The receptor was isolated from a human donor in good health (CMV status not recorded). Some clones in this sample may be carry-over from other donors' samples. The sequencing here drew on CD8+ T cells from cultured PBMCs, taken from culture after CMV antigen stimulation. The chain carries TRBV6-8 and TRBJ2-2, with a tentative D call TRBD1 (7 bases). The CDR3 loop is CASSHDRAGGSGELFF. CDR3 in DNA: TGTGCCAGCAGCCACGACCGGGCAGGGGGGTCCGGGGAGCTGTTTTTT.